The text below deals with one TCR beta chain. The identical CDR3 is also encoded by other nucleotide sequences in the sample. This entry comes from a study of blood T cell repertoires in COVID-19. Study-wide background: Sites in the United States, Italy and Spain provided acute and convalescent COVID-19 samples.

Repertoires were generated with immunoSEQ multiplex PCR, while TCRdb's copy carries only in-frame clones and drops some. Of around 150,000 clones in the sample, approximately 80% are singletons; the top ten hold approximately 15%. The ends were cut back, 3 bases at V and 1 base at J, with 10 bases in the middle. The CDR3 totals 14 residues. The germline V gene encodes CDR1 SGHRS and CDR2 YFSETQ. The chain recombines TRBV5-1 with TRBJ2-5, with a possible D match to TRBD1 (6 bases). Source material: peripheral blood. This clonotype was obtained from a woman older than 75 with acute or convalescent COVID-19. CDR3 loop: CASSSQGRQETQYF. CDR3 sequence (DNA): TGCGCCAGCAGCTCACAGGGTCGCCAAGAGACCCAGTACTTC.